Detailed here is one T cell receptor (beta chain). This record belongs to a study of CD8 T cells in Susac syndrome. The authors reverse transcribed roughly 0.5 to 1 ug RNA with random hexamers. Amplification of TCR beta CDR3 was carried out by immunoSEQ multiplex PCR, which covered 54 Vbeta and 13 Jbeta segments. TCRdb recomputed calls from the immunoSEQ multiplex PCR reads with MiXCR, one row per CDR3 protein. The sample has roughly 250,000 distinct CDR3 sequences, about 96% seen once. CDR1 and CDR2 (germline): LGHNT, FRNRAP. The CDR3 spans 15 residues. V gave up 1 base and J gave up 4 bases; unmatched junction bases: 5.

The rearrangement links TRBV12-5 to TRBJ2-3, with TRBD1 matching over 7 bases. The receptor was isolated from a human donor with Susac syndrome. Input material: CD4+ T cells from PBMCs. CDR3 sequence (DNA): TGTGCTAGTGGTTTGGGACAGGGTTTCGCAGATACGCAGTATTTT. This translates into CASGLGQGFADTQYF.